The 20 T cell receptor beta chains listed next were all sequenced from one sample in a study of T cell clonotyping in hematopoietic cell transplantation. Method: immunoSEQ multiplex PCR; TCRdb's copy keeps in-frame clones and lacks some. The sample shows roughly 80,000 clones, around 96% of them seen only once. The time point here: recipient sample about 28 days before transplant, after cytoreduction. The starting material was peripheral blood mononuclear cells, obtained before stem cell transplant. Every receptor here comes from a woman aged 50 to 60 with acute myeloid leukemia. Some clones in this sample may be carry-over from other donors' samples.

The count of this clone is one. This chain uses TRBV27 with TRBJ1-6; 11 bases agree with TRBD1. The CDR3 spans 14 residues. Germline loops: CDR1 MNHEY, CDR2 SMNVEV (reference sequence). J gave up 10 bases and V 5 bases, and 4 bases lay outside the gene matches. CDR3 residues: CASSPDRGQSPLHF. The CDR3 nucleotides are TGTGCCAGCAGTCCGGACAGGGGGCAATCACCCCTCCACTTT.

This chain connects TRBV5-8 to TRBJ1-5; D unclear. CDR1 and CDR2 from the germline V gene are SGHTS and YDEGEE. The CDR3 length is 15 residues. Trimming stripped 1 base from V and 4 bases from J, with 12 bases between. CDR3: CASSLRRGRNQPQHF. The DNA for the CDR3 is TGTGCCAGCAGCTTGAGGCGCGGAAGAAATCAGCCCCAGCATTTT.

The chain links TRBV5-6 to TRBJ1-5; D is ambiguous. The CDR3 is made up of 12 amino acids. Germline V gives CDR1 SGHDT, CDR2 YYEEEE. V was pared by 7 bases and J by 5 bases, with 10 bases between. The CDR3 loop is CASHRADQPQHF. CDR3 nucleotide sequence: TGTGCCAGCCACCGGGCGGATCAGCCCCAGCATTTT.

CDR3 residues: CASSVAGGQETQYF. The CDR3 DNA follows: TGTGCCAGCAGTGTAGCGGGGGGGCAAGAGACCCAGTACTTC. The chain recombines TRBV2 with TRBJ2-5, with TRBD2 identical over 11 bases. The junction had 0 bases not matched to a gene; V was cut back by 4 bases and J by 2 bases. The CDR3 consists of 14 residues. CDR1 and CDR2 from the germline V gene are SNHLY and FYNNEI.

The genes are TRBV7-8 and TRBJ2-7; 8 nucleotides agree with TRBD1. Per the germline V gene, CDR1 is SGHVS and CDR2 is FQNEAQ. The CDR3 extends over 16 amino acids. V shed 4 bases, J shed 2 bases, and the junction held 10 bases outside the gene matches. The CDR3 is CASSWPPGQATYEQYF. For the CDR3, the DNA is TGTGCCAGCAGCTGGCCCCCGGGACAGGCCACCTACGAGCAGTACTTC. Supplemented by reference TRBV7-8 and TRBJ2-7, the full variable domain reads GAGVSQSPRYKVAKRGQDVALRCDPISGHVSLFWYQQALGQGPEFLTYFQNEAQLDKSGLPSDRFFAERPEGSVSTLKIQRTQQEDSAVYLCASSWPPGQATYEQYFGPGTRLTVT.

This clone occurred once. The V call is TRBV29-1, the J call TRBJ2-2, with a tentative D call TRBD2 (6 bases). The V end was cut by 5 bases, the J end by 0 bases, with 10 bases between. The CDR3 totals 14 residues. CDR1 is SQVTM and CDR2 is ANQGSEA in the germline V gene. CDR3 sequence (DNA): TGCAGCGTTTCTGCGGGGTCGAACACCGGGGAGCTGTTTTTT. Translated, it gives CSVSAGSNTGELFF.

The count of this clone is one. This sequence joins TRBV5-4 and TRBJ2-1; D gene unclear. Germline lookup yields CDR1 SGHNT and CDR2 YYREEE (reference sequence). V lost 1 base, J lost 8 bases, and 4 bases lay in between. The CDR3 is made up of 11 amino acids. DNA of the CDR3: TGTGCCAGCAGCTTGAACGATGAGCAGTTCTTC. Protein product: CASSLNDEQFF.

The chain carries TRBV7-9 and TRBJ1-5, with D hard to call. The length of the CDR3 is 12 residues. With 1 base removed from V and 3 bases from J, the gap between germline ends came to 1 base. The germline CDR1 and CDR2 sequences are SEHNR and FQNEAQ (reference sequence). The CDR3 is CASSLVNQPQHF. The CDR3 nucleotides read TGTGCCAGCAGCTTAGTCAATCAGCCCCAGCATTTT.

The rearrangement joins TRBV7-2 to TRBJ2-3, with TRBD2 matching 11 bases. The CDR3 consists of 16 residues. Trimming took 5 bases from V and 1 from J; bases not matched to a gene: 5. CDR1 SGHTA and CDR2 FQGNSA come from the germline V gene. As DNA, the CDR3 is TGTGCCAGCAGCACCTTGACTAGCGGGGGCACAGATACGCAGTATTTT. Its protein is CASSTLTSGGTDTQYF.

The chain combines TRBV28 with TRBJ2-7; the D is unclear. Per germline, CDR1 MDHEN and CDR2 SYDVKM. Deletions cut 6 bases from V and 3 bases from J, with 9 bases between. This CDR3 region has 12 residues. The CDR3 protein is CASSSRIYEQYF. The CDR3, as DNA: TGTGCCAGCAGCTCCAGGATCTACGAGCAGTACTTC.

This clone appeared a single time. V usage is TRBV7-2 and J usage is TRBJ2-1, with D possibly matching TRBD2 (5 bases). CDR3 size: 15 residues. Per germline, CDR1 SGHTA and CDR2 FQGNSA. V lost 3 bases and J 6 bases, leaving 15 bases between the germline ends. The CDR3 region has the DNA TGTGCCAGCAGCTTGGGAGTAGCCCGTACCAATGAGCAGTTCTTC. It encodes CASSLGVARTNEQFF.

This chain connects TRBV28 to TRBJ2-5, with 10 bases that match TRBD1. There are 14 residues in the CDR3. Germline values: CDR1 MDHEN, CDR2 SYDVKM. Unmatched junction bases numbered 5, after V lost 5 bases and J lost 5 bases. The CDR3 loop reads CASSTGTGVETQYF. The CDR3 bases are TGTGCCAGCAGTACCGGGACAGGGGTCGAGACCCAGTACTTC.

The rearrangement joins TRBV2 to TRBJ1-5; D gene ambiguous. There are 15 residues in the CDR3. Trimming pared 3 bases from V and 0 bases from J, leaving 9 bases between. CDR1 SNHLY and CDR2 FYNNEI come from the germline V gene. The CDR3: CASSDMENSNQPQHF. CDR3 DNA sequence: TGTGCCAGCAGTGACATGGAAAATAGCAATCAGCCCCAGCATTTT.

The J gene is TRBJ2-5, the V gene TRBV30; 9 bases align to TRBD1. The germline gives CDR1 GTSNPN, CDR2 SVGIG (reference sequence). Unmatched junction bases numbered 8, after V lost 3 bases and J lost 3 bases. The CDR3 is 15 amino acids. CDR3 DNA: TGTGCCTGGAGCGGAATGGGACAGGGTGAAGAGACCCAGTACTTC. This codes for CAWSGMGQGEETQYF.

The genes are TRBV5-1 and TRBJ2-3; TRBD2 is a possible D gene (5 bases). Germline V gene data show CDR1 as SGHRS and CDR2 as YFSETQ. The V end lost 2 bases, the J end lost 7 bases, and 17 bases lay between the germline ends. This CDR3 region has 15 residues. CDR3: CASSFGVGSLNTQYF. Here the CDR3 DNA reads TGCGCCAGCAGCTTTGGGGTGGGGAGCTTGAATACGCAGTATTTT.

This chain connects TRBV11-2 to TRBJ1-4; D gene unclear. CDR3 size: 16 residues. The V and J ends lost 5 bases and 0 bases respectively, with 13 bases between them. The germline CDR1 and CDR2 sequences are SGHAT and FQNNGV. The CDR3 sequence: CASSHPGGATNEKLFF. Written as DNA, the CDR3 is TGTGCCAGCAGCCACCCGGGAGGCGCAACTAATGAAAAACTGTTTTTT.

The chain combines TRBV19 with TRBJ2-2; 9 nucleotides match TRBD2. The CDR3 runs to 16 residues. V dropped 0 bases and J dropped 5; count of bases not matched to a gene: 4. Germline V gives CDR1 LNHDA, CDR2 SQIVND (reference sequence). CDR3 coding DNA: TGTGCCAGTAGTATAGAAGGACTAGCGAGGACCGGGGAGCTGTTTTTT. Protein: CASSIEGLARTGELFF.

The chain recombines TRBV28 with TRBJ1-1; 7 nucleotides match TRBD1. Germline lookup yields CDR1 MDHEN and CDR2 SYDVKM. This CDR3 comprises 15 residues. The V segment lost 6 bases and the J segment 2 bases; nucleotides outside the gene matches: 9. CDR3 loop: CASRMTGSRNTEAFF. In nucleotides, the CDR3 is TGTGCCAGCAGAATGACAGGGTCCAGAAACACTGAAGCTTTCTTT.

The rearrangement links TRBV5-4 to TRBJ2-7, with D perhaps being TRBD1 or TRBD2 (5 bases each). Trimming pared 2 bases from V and 5 bases from J, leaving 14 bases between. The V gene's germline CDR1 is SGHNT and CDR2 YYREEE (reference sequence). The length of the CDR3 is 14 residues. This CDR3 reads CASSFPGRGNEQYF. As DNA, the CDR3 is TGTGCCAGCAGCTTCCCGGGACGGGGAAACGAGCAGTACTTC.

The J gene is TRBJ1-6, the V gene TRBV7-9; the D is unclear. The V gene's germline CDR1 is SEHNR and CDR2 FQNEAQ (reference sequence). V was clipped by 7 bases and J by 7 bases, with 8 bases between them. The length of the CDR3 is 12 residues. The CDR3 here is CASNSLNSPLHF. CDR3 DNA: TGTGCCAGCAACTCCCTAAATTCACCCCTCCACTTT.